The sequence of this TCR beta chain was determined in a study of blood T cell repertoires in COVID-19 (dated by TCRdb to 2020 to 2022). Study-level background: Samples covering the acute and convalescent phases of COVID-19 were provided by collaborators in the United States, Italy and Spain. The prospective study material was composed of cDNA or gDNA derived from T cells, B-cell-depleted T cells, or PBMCs. Samples came from the ongoing ImmuneRACE study (first 160 participants) plus 1,254 subjects from 6 global collaborators. Deeply sampled blood TCRbeta repertoires from subjects exposed to, actively infected with, or recovered from COVID-19 were included in the dataset. Sample metadata almost always included a de-identified subject ID, COVID-19 status, age in years and sex. A freely available public database, intended as a resource for researchers studying the immune response to SARS-CoV-2, is where the repertoires were released. Where available, HLA class I and class II types were obtained from metadata supplied by the sample provider rather than from assay-based typing. Study-level results and caveats: The amount of clinical and demographic metadata varied by source and participant and was provided uncurated.

A word on this clone: The target of this receptor is not known. It has no much larger one-base neighbor in the sample; base qualities were not kept.

Collaborating institutions collected whole blood in K2EDTA tubes following their own protocols. For TCRbeta analysis, collaborators shipped samples in one of three forms: frozen whole blood, isolated PBMCs, or DNA extracted from either of those sample types. TCRbeta CDR3 regions were amplified from genomic DNA using the immunoSEQ Assay, a bias-controlled multiplex PCR. The authors' pipeline ran thus. Nucleated cell counts per sample were estimated from amplification of reference gene primers within the assay. To quantify the absolute abundance of each unique TCRbeta CDR3 rearrangement, sequence reads were collapsed and filtered. For each sample, productive Simpson clonality was calculated as the square root of Simpson's diversity index across productive rearrangements. The clones in this table, taken by TCRdb from immuneACCESS, are in-frame only. Not every clone is retained; where verified, under half of the shortfall comes from an unresolved V gene, and the cause of the rest is unknown. V and J calls and clone size follow that table, whereas D and trimming were derived from the DNA. This sample gives just under 65,000 clones in total; 80% to 85% of them show up just once. The ten largest clonotypes hold roughly two fifths of the sample.

The germline V end is reduced by 5 bases and the J end by 6 bases; junction bases left unmatched: 5. The CDR3, cysteine through phenylalanine, is 14 amino acids long. Only the CDR3 portion is preserved as DNA: 42 bases, with reading frame beginning at the first base. In the germline V gene (reference sequence), CDR1 corresponds to SGHKS and CDR2 to YYEKEE. This TCR came from a human donor in a cohort sampled during active COVID-19. The sequencing sample was made of peripheral blood. The V and J genes are TRBV5-5 and TRBJ1-6, and 7 junctional nucleotides match TRBD1. CDR3 sequence: CASRFRQGNSPLHF. The DNA is TGTGCCAGCAGATTTAGACAGGGTAATTCACCCCTCCACTTT.